This T cell receptor beta chain is drawn from a study of blood T cell repertoires in COVID-19. TCRdb's table, derived via immunoSEQ multiplex PCR, lists solely in-frame clones and lacks some. This sample carries 130,000 or so clones, about 80% of them seen once, and the ten largest clones take over 2.5%. Germline V CDR1 and CDR2: SEHNR, FQNEAQ (reference sequence). The length of the CDR3 is 15 residues. The ends lost 5 bases at V and 7 bases at J; junction bases unmatched: 10. The TCR comes from a woman older than 75 with acute or convalescent COVID-19. The V and J genes are TRBV7-9 and TRBJ1-1; 10 bases fit TRBD1. The sample comprised peripheral blood. The CDR3 loop is CASSPRDRGRIEAFF. CDR3 nucleotide sequence: TGTGCCAGCAGCCCCCGGGACAGGGGTAGGATTGAAGCTTTCTTT.